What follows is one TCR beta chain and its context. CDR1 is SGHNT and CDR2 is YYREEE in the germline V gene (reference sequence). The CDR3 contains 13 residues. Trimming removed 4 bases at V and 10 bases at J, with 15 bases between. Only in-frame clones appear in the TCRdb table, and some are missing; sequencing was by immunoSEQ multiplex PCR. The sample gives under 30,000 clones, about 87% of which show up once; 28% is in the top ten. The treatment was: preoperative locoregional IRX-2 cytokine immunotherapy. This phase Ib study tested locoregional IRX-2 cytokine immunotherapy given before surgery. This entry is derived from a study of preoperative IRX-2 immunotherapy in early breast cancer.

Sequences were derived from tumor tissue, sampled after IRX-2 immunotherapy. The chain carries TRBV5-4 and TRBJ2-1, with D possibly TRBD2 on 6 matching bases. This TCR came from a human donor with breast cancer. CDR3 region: CASSPTSLNEQFF. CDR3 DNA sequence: TGTGCCAGCAGCCCCACTAGCCTCAACGAGCAGTTCTTC.